Shown below are 4 T cell receptor beta chains from a single sample sequenced in a study of T cell repertoires in aging, cancer and after chemotherapy. TCR beta rearrangements were amplified from peripheral blood genomic DNA. Multiplex touch-down PCR with TRB-A/B primers amplified rearranged V-D-J TRB sequences. TCRdb re-called the multiplex PCR reads with MiXCR, one entry per CDR3 protein. The data hold about 2,900 distinct CDR3 sequences, with around 23% observed a single time. The sequencing sample was made of blood. These receptors were taken from a human donor with a blood cancer.

In this sample, this clonotype turned up a few times. The J gene is TRBJ1-1, the V gene TRBV5-6; D is uncertain. Germline CDR1 reads SGHDT; CDR2 reads YYEEEE. The V end lost 0 bases, the J end lost 1 base, and 16 bases lay between the germline ends. The CDR3 has 17 residues. CDR3 region: CASSLGQDGGRNTEAFF. CDR3 in DNA: TGTGCCAGCAGCTTGGGGCAAGATGGCGGGCGGAACACTGAAGCTTTCTTT.

J is TRBJ2-7 and V is TRBV4-3, with 10 positions matching TRBD2. CDR1 is LGHNA and CDR2 is YSLEER in the germline V gene. This CDR3 region has 14 residues. The junction had 0 bases not matched to a gene; V was cut back by 1 base and J by 3 bases. The CDR3 nucleotides read TGCGCCAGCAGCCAAGGACTAGCGGGCTACGAGCAGTACTTC. Amino acid sequence: CASSQGLAGYEQYF.

This clonotype is termed hyperexpanded (1% or more). The V call is TRBV28, the J call TRBJ2-7; maybe TRBD2 (5 bases). This CDR3 spans 13 amino acids. Germline loops: CDR1 MDHEN, CDR2 SYDVKM. The V gene lost 5 bases and the J gene lost 3 bases, with 11 bases spanning the gap. CDR3 in amino acids: CASSIGLHYEQYF. CDR3 DNA: TGTGCCAGCAGTATTGGACTCCACTACGAGCAGTACTTC.

The chain carries TRBV25-1 and TRBJ1-2; no firm D call. V lost 2 bases, J lost 6 bases, and 19 bases lay in between. CDR3 size: 16 residues. Germline V gene sequence: CDR1 MGHDK, CDR2 SYGVNS. CDR3 sequence reads: CASSEPGGPKANGYTF. CDR3 DNA sequence: TGTGCCAGCAGTGAACCCGGTGGGCCAAAGGCGAATGGCTACACCTTC.